These 6 T cell receptor beta chains originate from one sample sequenced in a study of blood T cell repertoires in COVID-19. Clones were sequenced by immunoSEQ multiplex PCR, and TCRdb holds only the in-frame ones, with some missing. The repertoire holds a few hundred thousand clones, with around four fifths as singletons. Sample: peripheral blood. Source of these receptors: a woman aged 45 to 65 with acute or convalescent COVID-19.

The genes are TRBV6-1 and TRBJ1-2, with 7 bases aligning to TRBD1. V shed 2 bases and J 4 bases; nucleotides not matched to a gene: 7. CDR3 length: 15 residues. Germline V gene sequence: CDR1 MNHNS, CDR2 SASEGT. Written as DNA, the CDR3 is TGTGCCAGCAGTGAAAGGACAGGCCTTTCCTATGGCTACACCTTC. Its protein is CASSERTGLSYGYTF.

CDR3 in DNA: TGTGCCAGCAGGTCTCACTACTCTGGAAACACCATATATTTT. This sequence encodes CASRSHYSGNTIYF. V and J are TRBV6-5 and TRBJ1-3; D is undetermined. This CDR3 region has 14 residues. Deletions cut 6 bases from V and 0 bases from J, with 9 bases between. From germline, CDR1 is MNHEY and CDR2 SVGAGI.

This clone was seen only a few times. V usage is TRBV6-5 and J usage is TRBJ1-2; 10 nucleotides align to TRBD1. V lost 5 bases to trimming and J lost 4 bases; unmatched junction nucleotides: 7. The CDR3 extends over 15 amino acids. The germline V gene encodes CDR1 MNHEY and CDR2 SVGAGI. The CDR3 reads CASSLRRTGGYGYTF. CDR3 bases: TGTGCCAGCAGTCTTCGCCGGACAGGGGGCTATGGCTACACCTTC.

This clone was seen a handful of times. This chain links TRBV7-3 with TRBJ1-2; 10 bases align to TRBD1. This CDR3 comprises 14 residues. Trimming cost V 5 bases and J 8 bases; bases outside gene matches: 8. Looked up from germline, CDR1 is SGHTA and CDR2 is FQGTGA. The CDR3 loop reads CASSRTGQGEGYTF. DNA of the CDR3: TGTGCCAGCAGCCGCACCGGACAGGGGGAGGGCTACACCTTC.

The chain has TRBV5-4 and TRBJ2-1; D not certain. The V gene lost 4 bases and the J gene lost 3 bases, with 17 bases spanning the gap. The CDR3 runs 16 residues. CDR1 is SGHNT, CDR2 YYREEE, per germline (reference sequence). DNA for the CDR3: TGTGCCAGCAGCCCTGGTAACCGACTGGACTACAATGAGCAGTTCTTC. Its translation: CASSPGNRLDYNEQFF.

The chain recombines TRBV6-5 with TRBJ1-4; a possible D gene is TRBD1 (5 bases). The V and J ends lost 6 bases and 5 bases respectively, with 13 bases between them. The CDR3 length is 14 residues. Germline V lookup: CDR1 MNHEY, CDR2 SVGAGI. CDR3 residues: CASRGGSQNEKLFF. The CDR3 DNA follows: TGTGCCAGCAGGGGGGGGAGCCAGAATGAAAAACTGTTTTTT.